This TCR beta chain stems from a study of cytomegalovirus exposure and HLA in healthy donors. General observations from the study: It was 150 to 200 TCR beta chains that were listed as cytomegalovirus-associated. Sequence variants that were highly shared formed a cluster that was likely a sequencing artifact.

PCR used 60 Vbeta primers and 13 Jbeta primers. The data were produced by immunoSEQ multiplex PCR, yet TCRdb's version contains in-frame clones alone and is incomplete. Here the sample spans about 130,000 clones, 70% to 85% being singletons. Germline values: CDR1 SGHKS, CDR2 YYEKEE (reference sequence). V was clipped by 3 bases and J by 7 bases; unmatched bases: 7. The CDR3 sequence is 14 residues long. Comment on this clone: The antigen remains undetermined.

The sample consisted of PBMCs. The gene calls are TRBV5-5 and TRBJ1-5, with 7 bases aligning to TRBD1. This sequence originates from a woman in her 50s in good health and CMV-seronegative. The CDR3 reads CASSWDSPGQPQHF. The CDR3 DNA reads TGTGCCAGCAGCTGGGACAGTCCCGGGCAGCCCCAGCATTTT.